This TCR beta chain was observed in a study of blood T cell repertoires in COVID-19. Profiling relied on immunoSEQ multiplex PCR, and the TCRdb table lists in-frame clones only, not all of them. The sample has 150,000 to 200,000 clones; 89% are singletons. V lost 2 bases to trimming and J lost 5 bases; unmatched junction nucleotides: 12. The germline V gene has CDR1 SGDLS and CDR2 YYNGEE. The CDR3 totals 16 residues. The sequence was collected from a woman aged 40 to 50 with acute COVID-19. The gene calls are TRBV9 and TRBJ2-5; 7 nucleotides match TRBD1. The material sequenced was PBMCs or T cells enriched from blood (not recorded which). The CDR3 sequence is CASSVRQGSLEETQYF. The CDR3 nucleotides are TGTGCCAGCAGCGTTCGACAGGGCTCCCTTGAGGAGACCCAGTACTTC.